This TCR beta chain stems from a study of cytomegalovirus exposure and HLA in healthy donors. General observations from the study: Later, TCR association rates were found to vary by HLA locus, highest for DRB1 and lowest for HLA-C.

Likely unrecorded immune exposures existed in these nominally healthy donors. The primer mix had 60 Vbeta and 13 Jbeta primers. Only in-frame clones appear in the TCRdb table, and some are missing; sequencing was by immunoSEQ multiplex PCR. Of 150,000 to 200,000 clones in the sample, roughly 80% were seen once. Comment on this clone: Its antigen remains unknown.

V dropped 1 base and J dropped 5 bases, with 12 bases sitting between them. Germline V gene data show CDR1 as SGHTA and CDR2 as FQGNSA. This CDR3 has 15 amino acids. The sample comprised PBMCs. This receptor was obtained from a man younger than 35 in good health and CMV-seropositive. The chain has TRBV7-2 and TRBJ2-1, with D possibly being TRBD1 (5 bases). CDR3 protein: CASSLDRFGHNEQFF. CDR3 DNA: TGTGCCAGCAGCTTAGACAGGTTCGGGCACAATGAGCAGTTCTTC. The full variable domain, completed using reference TRBV7-2 and TRBJ2-1, is GAGVSQSPSNKVTEKGKDVELRCDPISGHTALYWYRQSLGQGLEFLIYFQGNSAPDKSGLPSDRFSAERTGGSVSTLTIQRTQQEDSAVYLCASSLDRFGHNEQFFGPGTRLTVL.